The clone carrying this TCR beta chain has only a few counts. Its antigen is currently unknown. The entry originates in a study of OX40 agonist ivuxolimab in advanced cancers. Findings and caveats of the study: In the 0.1 to 3.0 mg/kg range, CD4+ and CD8+ blood T cells had expanded clonally by week 6.

The protocol was immunoSEQ multiplex PCR, while the TCRdb copy is restricted to in-frame clones and leaves out a portion. The sample holds about 23,000 clones, about 76% seen once. Germline trimming cut 3 bases from V and 4 bases from J; bases unmatched to any gene: 9. Germline CDR1 reads KGHSH; CDR2 reads LQKENI. CDR3 length: 16 residues. This rearrangement joins TRBV18 to TRBJ1-3; 7 positions match TRBD1. The clonotype originates from an adult with an advanced solid tumor such as melanoma, head and neck, liver or kidney cancer. Sequencing used CD4+ or CD8+ T cells sorted from blood, obtained in a trial of the OX40 agonist ivuxolimab. The CDR3 loop reads CASSPPDRVAGNTIYF. In DNA form, the CDR3 reads TGTGCCAGCTCACCTCCCGACAGGGTCGCAGGAAACACCATATATTTT.